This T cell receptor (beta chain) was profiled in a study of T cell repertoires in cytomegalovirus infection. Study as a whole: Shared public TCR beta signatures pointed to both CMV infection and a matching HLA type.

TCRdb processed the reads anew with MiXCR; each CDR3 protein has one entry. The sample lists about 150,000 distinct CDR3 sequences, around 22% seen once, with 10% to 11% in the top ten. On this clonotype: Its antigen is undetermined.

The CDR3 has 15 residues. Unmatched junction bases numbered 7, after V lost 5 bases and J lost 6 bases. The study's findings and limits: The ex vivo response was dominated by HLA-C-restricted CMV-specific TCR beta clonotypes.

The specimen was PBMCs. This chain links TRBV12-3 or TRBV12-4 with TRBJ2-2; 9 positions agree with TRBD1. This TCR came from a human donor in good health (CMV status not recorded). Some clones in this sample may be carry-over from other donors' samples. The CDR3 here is CASSGGQGSPGELFF. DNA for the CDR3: TGTGCCAGCAGTGGGGGACAGGGAAGCCCCGGGGAGCTGTTTTTT.